This TCR delta chain was retrieved from a study of human gamma delta and Vdelta1 T cells. TCRdb made new clone calls on the PCR reads using CATT. The sample consists of about 4,000 delta-chain clones, about 24% of them appearing once. This clone was found a few times. TCRdb has a much larger clone's protein, which differs at residue 16 from the translation of this DNA, likely because of a read error; what is shown is the protein translated from the DNA. V was trimmed by 2 bases and J by 6 bases, leaving 34 bases between them. The CDR3 runs to 21 residues. Per the germline V gene, CDR1 is TSWWSYY and CDR2 is QGS.

This rearrangement joins TRDV1 to TRDJ1; a weak D match, TRDD2 (6 bases). Sequences were obtained from naive CD27+ Vdelta1 gamma-delta T cells from blood. The clonotype comes from a human donor in good health. CDR3 loop: CALGESLPPAFLTVLSHKLIF. CDR3 DNA: TGTGCTCTTGGGGAAAGTCTTCCTCCTGCATTTCTGACAGTACTGAGCCATAAACTCATCTTT.